Sequencing of this TCR beta chain was carried out in a study of T cell repertoires in cytomegalovirus infection. Points from the study as a whole: In two of eight donors, the top clonotype was HLA-C-restricted CMV-specific.

TCRdb re-derived calls from the reads in MiXCR, one entry per CDR3 protein. The sample lists 150,000 to 200,000 distinct CDR3 sequences, around 20% occurring once. This clonotype was seen a few times. What it binds is unknown. Looked up from germline, CDR1 is MDHEN and CDR2 is SYDVKM. Trimming took 10 bases from V and 0 from J, leaving 13 bases between them. The CDR3 consists of 15 residues. This chain uses TRBV28 with TRBJ2-6; tentatively, D is TRBD2 (6 bases). What was sequenced was PBMCs. This receptor was obtained from a human donor in good health (CMV status not recorded). Some clones in this sample may be carry-over from other donors' samples. The CDR3 region is CATRMGGSGANVLTF. Here the CDR3 DNA reads TGTGCCACCCGAATGGGGGGCTCTGGGGCCAACGTCCTGACTTTC.